This T cell receptor beta chain was captured in a study of OX40 agonist ivuxolimab in advanced cancers. Describing the broader study: Ivuxolimab was a fully human IgG2 agonistic monoclonal antibody targeting the costimulatory receptor OX40 (CD134). A male proportion of 70% to 90% and a mean age of approximately 55 years, ranging from roughly 20 to 80, were recorded for the dose-escalation cohort. Prior anti-PD-1, anti-PD-L1 or anti-CTLA-4 therapy was permitted, and 40% of dose-escalation patients had received checkpoint inhibitors. The point of sequencing TCRbeta in the periphery was to test whether ivuxolimab changed TCR sequence diversity and drove clonal T-cell expansion. Partial responses occurred in three dose-escalation patients, of whom one had hepatocellular carcinoma and two had cutaneous melanoma. Intravenous ivuxolimab was administered to patients every 2 weeks at six dose levels: 0.01, 0.1, 0.3, 1.5, 3 and 10 mg/kg. The paper covers the monotherapy dose-escalation part of the phase I ivuxolimab trial, which included N ≈ 50 patients. Of the roughly 52 dose-escalation patients, hepatocellular carcinoma was present in 19, melanoma in approximately 15, renal cell carcinoma in 9 and head and neck cancer in 9. Broad study findings and their caveats: In partial responders in the 0.1-3.0 mg/kg groups, normalized peripheral clonal expansion was found to be among the lowest, especially among CD8+ T cells. At doses from 0.1 to 3.0 mg/kg, clonal expansion was seen in both CD4+ and CD8+ blood T cells between baseline and week 6. Low levels of normalized T-cell clonal expansion were also seen in some nonresponding patients. Antigen specificity was not determined for the clonally expanded peripheral T cells. After ivuxolimab, expanded clones were on average more numerous among CD8+ T cells than among CD4+ T cells.

The trial excluded patients who had a history of autoimmune disease or were on systemic immunosuppression. Peripheral blood for TCR sequencing was drawn from every dose cohort at baseline, at cycle 4 day 1 and at cycle 7 day 1. The samples were taken from a phase I, first-in-human, multicenter, open-label dose-escalation trial of ivuxolimab. The trial enrolled adults with locally advanced or metastatic head and neck squamous cell, hepatocellular, melanoma or renal cell carcinoma. Before TCR sequencing, CD4+ T cells and CD8+ T cells from peripheral blood were sorted into separate populations. Based on the germline V gene, the CDR1 and CDR2 sequences are MNHNS and SASEGT. V is clipped by 11 bases and J by 1 base, and the sequence between their germline boundaries is 9 bases long. The CDR3 spans 12 residues, from the cysteine through the phenylalanine. Only the CDR3 part of the read is kept: 36 bases, read in frame from the first base.

To sequence the TCRbeta CDR3 region, genomic DNA was isolated from the sorted cells. The immunoSEQ Assay was used to sequence the TCRbeta CDR3 regions. TCRdb mirrors the immuneACCESS table, restricted to in-frame sequences. Some clones are absent from its copies; in checked studies, under half trace to an unresolved V gene, and the reason for the others is unknown. The sample records 30,000 to 40,000 clones, approximately 80% of which are singletons. The ten largest clonotypes hold more than 9% of the sample. Comments on this clone: Its antigen remains undetermined. Base qualities are not at hand, and no much larger clone is one base apart.

The source material was CD4+ or CD8+ T cells sorted from blood, sampled in a trial of the OX40 agonist ivuxolimab. The sequence derives from an adult with an advanced solid tumor such as melanoma, head and neck, liver or kidney cancer. The chain is made from TRBV6-1 and TRBJ2-4; no D segment can be confidently identified. The CDR3 corresponds to CAARLAKNIQYF. The base sequence is TGTGCCGCCCGTCTGGCCAAAAACATTCAGTACTTC.